The source of this T cell receptor beta chain is a study of shared clonotypes between healthy human individuals. The CDR3 runs to 15 residues. Germline V gene sequence: CDR1 SGDLS, CDR2 YYNGEE. V gave up 0 bases and J gave up 1 base, with 8 bases separating them. Libraries were prepared by immunoSEQ multiplex PCR; TCRdb keeps only in-frame clonotypes and omits some of them. The profile shows some 2.1 million clones, around 95% of them singletons. Positive CCR7 selection of CD45RO-negative cells yielded the naive CD8 cells, and terminally differentiated effector memory CD45RA+ cells were excluded. The clonotype was recovered from a man between 18 and 29 years old in good health. Some clones in this sample may be carry-over from other donors' samples. The V and J genes are TRBV9 and TRBJ2-4, with D uncertain. Material for sequencing was naive CD8+ T cells from PBMCs. DNA for the CDR3: TGTGCCAGCAGCGTAGGTTTGGTGGCCAAAAACATTCAGTACTTC. It yields the protein CASSVGLVAKNIQYF.